These 22 T cell receptor beta chains came from one sample sequenced in a study of a mutant IDH1 vaccine in newly diagnosed glioma (dated by TCRdb to the early 2020s). The sample's time point label, decoded: week 47, end of study. A 20-mer mutant IDH1 peptide at 300 micrograms in Montanide made up each vaccine dose, which was injected subcutaneously together with topical imiquimod. Library method: the immunoSEQ multiplex PCR assay. TCRdb stores this immuneACCESS table with in-frame sequences only. Part of the clones is absent; in the studies checked, under half of the shortfall reflects unresolved V genes, and no reason is known for the rest. The sample profile shows about 83,000 clones; 75% to 85% of them were found once. The top ten clonotypes cover 5% to 6.5% of the sample. The antigens for these receptors are not known. Here the sequenced sample was PBMCs, taken from a glioma patient whose treatment included an IDH1 peptide vaccine. These receptors all come from a middle-aged man with glioma.

The chain couples TRBV19 to TRBJ2-1, with 12 bases lining up with TRBD2. CDR1 and CDR2 (germline): LNHDA, SQIVND (reference sequence). This CDR3 has 15 residues. The junction had 7 bases not matched to a gene; V was cut back by 6 bases and J by 7 bases. CDR3 bases: TGTGCCAGTAGCCGACTAGCGGGAGATGGGAATGAGCAGTTCTTC. The encoded protein is CASSRLAGDGNEQFF.

The chain is built from TRBV19 and TRBJ2-7; 7 bases fit TRBD2. The CDR3 has 12 residues. V gave up 7 bases and J gave up 3 bases; unmatched junction bases: 3. Germline CDR1 is LNHDA and CDR2 is SQIVND (reference sequence). The DNA of the CDR3 is TGTGCCAGTAACCAGCGGGGCTACGAGCAGTACTTC. Encoded protein: CASNQRGYEQYF.

The genes are TRBV6-6 and TRBJ2-7, with a tentative D call TRBD1 (6 bases). The CDR3 sequence is 14 residues long. CDR1 and CDR2 (germline): MNHNY, SVGAGI (reference sequence). The V gene lost 5 bases and the J gene lost 1 base, with 12 bases spanning the gap. This CDR3 is CASSPSQGSYEQYF. CDR3 nucleotide sequence: TGTGCCAGCAGTCCATCACAGGGTTCCTACGAGCAGTACTTC.

V usage is TRBV4-2 and J usage is TRBJ1-4; D is unclear. The CDR3 loop spans 17 amino acids. The ends were cut back, 1 base at V and 0 bases at J, with 12 bases in the middle. Germline V gene sequence: CDR1 LGHNA, CDR2 YNFKEQ. The CDR3 is CASSQASGSATNEKLFF. CDR3 DNA sequence: TGTGCCAGCAGCCAAGCCTCCGGATCCGCAACTAATGAAAAACTGTTTTTT.

This clone was found a few times. J is TRBJ1-1 and V is TRBV18; 7 nucleotides align to TRBD1. This CDR3 is built from 17 residues. The V gene's germline CDR1 is KGHSH and CDR2 LQKENI. V gave up 1 base and J gave up 0 bases; unmatched junction bases: 8. The CDR3, as DNA: TGTGCCAGCTCACCACGAAGGCAAGGGACAGTGAACACTGAAGCTTTCTTT. Protein sequence: CASSPRRQGTVNTEAFF.

This clone was found once. V and J are TRBV11-2 and TRBJ1-2; maybe TRBD1 (5 bases). The CDR3 has 15 residues. The V end was cut by 2 bases, the J end by 7 bases, with 17 bases between. Germline V lookup: CDR1 SGHAT, CDR2 FQNNGV. This chain's CDR3 is CASSLLGRRVAGYTF. CDR3 DNA: TGTGCCAGCAGCTTACTAGGACGCAGGGTTGCTGGCTACACCTTC.

This sequence joins TRBV5-1 and TRBJ2-3; a weak D match, TRBD2 (7 bases). Trimming stripped 3 bases from V and 5 bases from J, with 19 bases between. Germline values: CDR1 SGHRS, CDR2 YFSETQ. The CDR3 runs to 16 residues. Here the CDR3 DNA reads TGCGCCAGCAGCTCCAATGTAGGGGGGGCGAAAGATACGCAGTATTTT. It is translated as CASSSNVGGAKDTQYF.

The chain employs TRBV5-6 and TRBJ2-7, with 9 bases matching TRBD2. The CDR3 contains 16 residues. Germline V lookup: CDR1 SGHDT, CDR2 YYEEEE. V lost 3 bases and J lost 6; bases outside the gene matches: 13. DNA of the CDR3: TGTGCCAGCAGCTACGGGGTTGTTAGCGGGAGTGGCGAGCAGTACTTC. It is translated as CASSYGVVSGSGEQYF. Drawing the rest from reference TRBV5-6 and TRBJ2-7, the complete variable domain is DAGVTQSPTHLIKTRGQQVTLRCSPKSGHDTVSWYQQALGQGPQFIFQYYEEEERQRGNFPDRFSGHQFPNYSSELNVNALLLGDSALYLCASSYGVVSGSGEQYFGPGTRLTVT.

The rearrangement joins TRBV5-6 to TRBJ1-1; D is unclear. CDR3 size: 13 residues. The germline V gene has CDR1 SGHDT and CDR2 YYEEEE. V dropped 0 bases and J dropped 1 base, with 4 bases sitting between them. The CDR3 region has the DNA TGTGCCAGCAGCTTGGCCAGGAACACTGAAGCTTTCTTT. It codes for CASSLARNTEAFF.

V and J are TRBV7-8 and TRBJ2-3; TRBD1 might be the D (6 bases). Germline values: CDR1 SGHVS, CDR2 FQNEAQ. This CDR3 has 14 residues. The V end lost 5 bases, the J end lost 2 bases, and 11 bases lay between the germline ends. CDR3: CASSMDRVTDTQYF. CDR3 coding DNA: TGTGCCAGCAGCATGGACAGAGTCACAGATACGCAGTATTTT.

This chain joins TRBV5-1 and TRBJ1-2, with 8 bases matching TRBD1. CDR3 length: 17 amino acids. Germline V gene data show CDR1 as SGHRS and CDR2 as YFSETQ. V lost 4 bases to trimming and J lost 5 bases; unmatched junction nucleotides: 16. CDR3 residues: CASSAQPGQGHIYGYTF. For the CDR3, the DNA is TGCGCCAGCAGCGCTCAGCCTGGACAGGGTCACATATATGGCTACACCTTC.

V and J are TRBV7-2 and TRBJ1-2, with TRBD1 as a possible D gene (5 bases). V was trimmed by 6 bases and J by 0 bases, leaving 14 bases between them. The CDR3 runs to 15 residues. The germline V gene has CDR1 SGHTA and CDR2 FQGNSA. The CDR3: CASSRAGQANYGYTF. DNA for the CDR3: TGTGCCAGCAGTCGAGCCGGACAAGCTAACTATGGCTACACCTTC.

This sequence joins TRBV28 and TRBJ2-5; a possible D gene is TRBD2 (6 bases). V lost 2 bases and J 6 bases, leaving 19 bases between the germline ends. The germline V gene encodes CDR1 MDHEN and CDR2 SYDVKM. The length of the CDR3 is 16 residues. CDR3 sequence reads: CASSLATGSMPQTQYF. The CDR3, as DNA: TGTGCCAGCAGTTTAGCTACCGGGAGCATGCCCCAGACCCAGTACTTC.

The rearrangement links TRBV11-2 to TRBJ1-2; possible D gene TRBD1, 5 bases. The CDR3 covers 18 residues. Looked up from germline, CDR1 is SGHAT and CDR2 is FQNNGV. V gave up 4 bases and J gave up 8 bases, with 29 bases separating them. The CDR3: CASSSHLSWDSVGGGYTF. The CDR3 DNA follows: TGTGCCAGCAGCTCCCACCTTAGTTGGGACTCCGTCGGCGGAGGCTACACCTTC.

The chain employs TRBV5-4 and TRBJ2-5; the D gene could be TRBD1 or TRBD2 (6 bases each). V lost 0 bases and J lost 4, with 16 bases in between. CDR1 and CDR2 (germline): SGHNT, YYREEE (reference sequence). The CDR3 runs 16 residues. In DNA, the CDR3 is TGTGCCAGCAGCTTGGAAGCGCGAGGGGGGCCAGAGACCCAGTACTTC. It translates to CASSLEARGGPETQYF. Drawing the rest from reference TRBV5-4 and TRBJ2-5, the complete variable domain is ETGVTQSPTHLIKTRGQQVTLRCSSQSGHNTVSWYQQALGQGPQFIFQYYREEENGRGNFPPRFSGLQFPNYSSELNVNALELDDSALYLCASSLEARGGPETQYFGPGTRLLVL.

The V gene is TRBV5-4, the J gene TRBJ2-2, with D unclear. The CDR3 is 11 amino acids. Trimming pared 4 bases from V and 6 bases from J, leaving 4 bases between. Per germline, CDR1 SGHNT and CDR2 YYREEE (reference sequence). CDR3 bases: TGTGCCAGCAGCGGGGCCGGGGAGCTGTTTTTT. Its protein product is CASSGAGELFF.

The chain couples TRBV7-8 to TRBJ2-5, with a possible D match to TRBD2 (6 bases). This CDR3 is built from 17 residues. V lost 1 base and J 2 bases, leaving 17 bases between the germline ends. The germline CDR1 and CDR2 sequences are SGHVS and FQNEAQ. In DNA form, the CDR3 reads TGTGCCAGCAGCTTAGTTTTGGGACTCGCAAAACAAGAGACCCAGTACTTC. Translating it yields CASSLVLGLAKQETQYF.

The rearrangement links TRBV9 to TRBJ2-7, with D tentatively TRBD1 (5 bases). Germline V gene data show CDR1 as SGDLS and CDR2 as YYNGEE. The V gene lost 1 base and the J gene lost 7 bases, with 15 bases spanning the gap. The CDR3 covers 14 residues. The CDR3: CASSVQGNFGEQYF. DNA of the CDR3: TGTGCCAGCAGCGTACAGGGTAATTTCGGAGAGCAGTACTTC.

The gene calls are TRBV4-3 and TRBJ1-1, with TRBD1 matching over 8 bases. This CDR3 spans 15 amino acids. Germline loops: CDR1 LGHNA, CDR2 YSLEER. V trimming: 3 bases; J trimming: 1 base; junction bases outside the gene matches: 4. CDR3 DNA: TGCGCCAGCAGCCACTCGGACAGGGAGAACACTGAAGCTTTCTTT. This sequence encodes CASSHSDRENTEAFF.

This clone was observed a single time. The chain joins TRBV2 to TRBJ2-5, with 10 bases lining up with TRBD1. The CDR3 has 15 residues. Germline-derived CDR1 and CDR2 are SNHLY and FYNNEI. V lost 6 bases, J lost 1 base, and 5 bases stayed unmatched. The CDR3 is CASSRDRGFQETQYF. Here the CDR3 DNA reads TGTGCCAGCAGCCGGGACAGGGGTTTCCAAGAGACCCAGTACTTC.

Only one count was recorded for this clone. V is TRBV5-4 and J is TRBJ1-3; D possibly corresponds to TRBD1 (6 bases). The CDR3 runs 16 residues. Germline V gene lookup returns CDR1 SGHNT and CDR2 YYREEE (reference sequence). V shed 7 bases and J shed 0 bases, with 17 bases lying between them. Written as DNA, the CDR3 is TGTGCCAGCTATGGACGAGGACAGAGCTCTGGAAACACCATATATTTT. It translates to CASYGRGQSSGNTIYF.

This rearrangement joins TRBV19 to TRBJ2-7, with 11 bases identical to TRBD1. There are 17 residues in the CDR3. V was pared by 7 bases and J by 3 bases, with 14 bases of the junction left unmatched. Germline CDR1 LNHDA, CDR2 SQIVND (reference sequence). The CDR3 sequence: CASMRTGGPTSRYEQYF. In nucleotides, the CDR3 is TGTGCCAGTATGAGGACAGGGGGCCCGACTTCTCGCTACGAGCAGTACTTC.